This section outlines one TCR beta chain sequence together with its context. The data are from a study of PD-1 blockade in classical Hodgkin lymphoma. Looking at the study overall: Every 2 weeks, patients got 3 mg/kg intravenous nivolumab.

Relapses following autologous stem cell transplantation were seen in all patients, with brentuximab vedotin exposure varying. Trimming pared 5 bases from V and 2 bases from J, leaving 12 bases between. This CDR3 comprises 14 residues. CDR1 is LGHNT, CDR2 FRNRAP, per germline. This table comes from immunoSEQ multiplex PCR, and its TCRdb copy is limited to in-frame clones, with some not included. The table shows under 40,000 clones, with just over 75% occurring only once. The sequenced sample was peripheral blood mononuclear cells (PBMCs), obtained before the second cycle of nivolumab. The sequence was obtained from a human donor with classical Hodgkin lymphoma. The chain employs TRBV12-5 and TRBJ2-5; D perhaps matches TRBD1 (6 bases). As DNA, the CDR3 is TGTGCTAGTGGTCAACGACAGGAGCAAGAGACCCAGTACTTC. This codes for CASGQRQEQETQYF.